This passage covers 2 T cell receptor beta chains from one sample sequenced in a study of T cells in Graves' hyperthyroidism and ophthalmopathy. Amplified regions were TCR beta CDR3 sequences from RNA transcripts. First-round RT-PCR of the TCR CDR3 relied on the HTBI primer set. In TCRdb, the multiplex PCR reads were re-called with MiXCR into one record per CDR3 protein. This table holds around 700,000 distinct CDR3 sequences, roughly a sixth found once. The sequenced sample consisted of blood. Receptors originate from a woman aged 45-65 years with Graves' hyperthyroidism that later progressed to Graves' ophthalmopathy.

V usage is TRBV6-5 and J usage is TRBJ2-4; D might be TRBD1 or TRBD2, each matching 5 bases. Trimming pared 2 bases from V and 2 bases from J, leaving 13 bases between. There are 16 residues in the CDR3. Germline V gene lookup returns CDR1 MNHEY and CDR2 SVGAGI. Here the CDR3 DNA reads TGTGCCAGCAGTTACGGTGGGGGAGCGACCAAAAACATTCAGTACTTC. Translation gives CASSYGGGATKNIQYF.

The gene calls are TRBV20-1 and TRBJ1-1; D call uncertain. This CDR3 is 12 amino acids long. Germline V gene sequence: CDR1 DFQATT, CDR2 SNEGSKA (reference sequence). The V end was cut by 5 bases, the J end by 4 bases, with 11 bases between. CDR3: CSAEDQSTEAFF. CDR3 nucleotides: TGCAGTGCTGAGGACCAGAGCACTGAAGCTTTCTTT.